Sequencing of this T cell receptor beta chain was carried out in a study of cytomegalovirus exposure and HLA in healthy donors. General observations from the study: When presence/absence was analysed, sequencing depth was taken to be roughly uniform across donors.

About this clone itself: The antigen remains unidentified.

PCR involved 60 Vbeta and 13 Jbeta primers. Using immunoSEQ multiplex PCR, the repertoire was profiled, and TCRdb retains in-frame clones only, with some absent. The sample shows around 150,000 clones, 80% of them seen only once. CDR1 is SGHRS and CDR2 is YFSETQ in the germline V gene. The V end was cut by 5 bases, the J end by 9 bases, with 23 bases between. The CDR3 spans 15 residues. The sequenced sample was PBMCs. The genes are TRBV5-1 and TRBJ1-2; no firm D call. This TCR was sampled from a man younger than 45 in good health and CMV-seronegative. This chain's CDR3 is CASRYSLDGLWSYTF. Written as DNA, the CDR3 is TGCGCCAGCAGATACTCCCTTGACGGGTTATGGAGCTACACCTTC.